Presented here are 2 T cell receptor beta chains from one specimen sequenced in a study of T cell changes during pregnancy in multiple sclerosis. The table came from immunoSEQ multiplex PCR; TCRdb's copy has only in-frame clones and leaves some out. Of about 120,000 clones in the sample, about 93% are singletons; the top ten hold about 1.5%. Sample: peripheral blood, taken in the third trimester of pregnancy. Receptors originate from a female donor with multiple sclerosis, enrolled in a pregnancy study.

This chain connects TRBV5-1 to TRBJ1-5, with a weak D call TRBD1 (5 bases). V lost 3 bases and J lost 4, with 14 bases in between. This CDR3 contains 15 residues. Germline V CDR1 and CDR2: SGHRS, YFSETQ. The CDR3 protein is CASSSTGHPNQPQHF. The CDR3 DNA is TGCGCCAGCAGCTCAACCGGACACCCTAATCAGCCCCAGCATTTT.

Only a few counts were recorded for this clone. The V gene is TRBV18, the J gene TRBJ1-1; D might be TRBD1 (5 bases). Trimming took off 3 bases at V and 0 bases at J, with 8 bases between the two ends. CDR3 length: 14 amino acids. Looked up from germline, CDR1 is KGHSH and CDR2 is LQKENI. This CDR3 is CASSPAGLNTEAFF. The CDR3, as DNA: TGTGCCAGCTCACCGGCAGGGCTGAACACTGAAGCTTTCTTT.